Below, one T cell receptor beta chain is given with its context. Its antigen is not identified. The PCR made use of 60 Vbeta and 13 Jbeta primers. The assay was immunoSEQ multiplex PCR, and TCRdb's table has in-frame clones only and misses some. The data hold over 110,000 clones, with under 90% observed a single time. The CDR3 runs to 13 residues. Looked up from germline, CDR1 is SGHAT and CDR2 is FQNNGV. Trimming removed 6 bases at V and 6 bases at J, with 14 bases between. This sample was included in a study of cytomegalovirus exposure and HLA in healthy donors. Study overall: About 85 million unique TCRs from HLA-typed donors were held in an early release of data. Genotyping of roughly 400 donors showed that 65% to 90% belonged to the Caucasian-associated ancestry cluster. General observations from the study: In a later analysis, TCR association rates varied by HLA locus: DRB1 most, HLA-C fewest.

Sequenced: PBMCs. The sequence derives from a male donor in good health and CMV-seronegative. The gene calls are TRBV11-2 and TRBJ1-1; D uncertain. The CDR3 sequence is CASRLIYLSEAFF. The CDR3, as DNA: TGTGCCAGCAGGCTAATATATCTGTCTGAAGCTTTCTTT. The full variable domain, rest sourced from reference TRBV11-2 and TRBJ1-1, is EAGVAQSPRYKIIEKRQSVAFWCNPISGHATLYWYQQILGQGPKLLIQFQNNGVVDDSQLPKDRFSAERLKGVDSTLKIQPAKLEDSAVYLCASRLIYLSEAFFGQGTRLTVV.